This TCR beta chain was identified during a study of blood T cell repertoires in COVID-19. Whole-study context: PBMCs, B-cell-depleted T cells, or T cells provided the cDNA or gDNA that made up the material.

The CDR3 has 16 amino acids. Looked up from germline, CDR1 is MGHRA and CDR2 is YSYEKL. Unmatched junction bases numbered 3, after V lost 0 bases and J lost 1 base. Only in-frame clones appear in the TCRdb table, and some are missing; sequencing was by immunoSEQ multiplex PCR. This sample carries 130,000 or so clones, 60% to 85% of them seen once, and the ten largest clones take 16%. The sequenced sample consisted of peripheral blood. The clonotype originates from a man between 50 and 59 years old with acute or convalescent COVID-19. V and J are TRBV4-1 and TRBJ2-4; 7 bases fit TRBD1. CDR3 bases: TGCGCCAGCAGCCAAGATAAGGGGGCGGCCAAAAACATTCAGTACTTC. This sequence encodes CASSQDKGAAKNIQYF.